This T cell receptor beta chain was sequenced for a study of T cell responses to AZD1222 COVID-19 vaccine. Repertoires were generated with immunoSEQ multiplex PCR, while TCRdb's copy carries only in-frame clones and drops some. The profile covers around 110,000 clones, with 80% to 90% appearing a single time and 3.9% taken by the ten largest. Study-level results: No day 14 peak samples; only post-peak repertoires were characterized. Unmutated regions of variants are reportedly targeted by nearly half of spike-specific TCRs.

CDR3 length equals 17 residues. CDR1 SGHTS and CDR2 YDEGEE come from the germline V gene. Between the trimmed V and J ends, which lost 3 bases and 0 bases, there was a span of 19 bases. Of note for this clone: The antigen is undetermined.

The source material was peripheral blood, sampled on day 0 of MenACWY control vaccination. This TCR was recovered from an adult in good health. The genes are TRBV5-8 and TRBJ2-7; D may correspond to TRBD1 or TRBD2 (5 bases each). The CDR3 coding sequence is TGTGCCAGCAGCTATTGGGGTGGGGGACGGAGCTCCTACGAGCAGTACTTC. Protein product: CASSYWGGGRSSYEQYF.